This TCR beta chain appears in the sequencing data of a study of CD8 T cells in Susac syndrome. Broader study findings: It was acknowledged in the study that its TCR sequencing and HLA analysis involved a relatively small number of individuals.

An input of about 0.5 to 1 ug of RNA was subjected to reverse transcription using random hexamers. Amplification of TCR beta CDR3 across 54 Vbeta and 13 Jbeta was performed with immunoSEQ multiplex PCR. A single record per CDR3 protein comes from TCRdb applying MiXCR to the immunoSEQ multiplex PCR reads. The table includes 55,000 to 80,000 distinct CDR3 sequences, 93% detected once. Comments on this clonotype: Its antigen remains unknown.

Germline V gene sequence: CDR1 LNHDA, CDR2 SQIVND (reference sequence). CDR3 length: 10 residues. The clonotype comes from a human donor with Susac syndrome. The V gene is TRBV19, the J gene TRBJ1-5; no clear D. Sequences were obtained from CD4+ T cells from PBMCs. The CDR3 here is CVRVDQPQHF. CDR3 nucleotides: TGTGTCAGAGTGGATCAGCCCCAGCATTTT.